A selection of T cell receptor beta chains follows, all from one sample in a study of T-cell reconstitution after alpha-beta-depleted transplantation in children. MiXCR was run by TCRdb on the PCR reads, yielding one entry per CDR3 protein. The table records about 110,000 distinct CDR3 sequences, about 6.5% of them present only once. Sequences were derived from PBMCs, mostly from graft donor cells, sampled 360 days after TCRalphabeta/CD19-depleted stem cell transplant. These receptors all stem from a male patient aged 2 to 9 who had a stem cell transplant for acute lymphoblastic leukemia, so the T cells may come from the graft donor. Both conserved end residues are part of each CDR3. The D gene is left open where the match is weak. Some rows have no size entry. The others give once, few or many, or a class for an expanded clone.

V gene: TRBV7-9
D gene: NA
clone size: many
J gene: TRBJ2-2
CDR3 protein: CASSLGTSGPGELFF
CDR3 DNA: TGTGCCAGCAGCTTAGGAACCAGCGGGCCCGGGGAGCTGTTTTTT

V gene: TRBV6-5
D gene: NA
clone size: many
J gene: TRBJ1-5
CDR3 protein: CASSSGGYSNQPQHF
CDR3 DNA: TGTGCCAGCAGTTCCGGCGGGTATAGCAATCAGCCCCAGCATTTT

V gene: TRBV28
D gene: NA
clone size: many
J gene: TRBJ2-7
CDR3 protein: CASSLMGYEQYF
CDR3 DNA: TGTGCCAGCAGTTTGATGGGTTACGAGCAGTACTTC

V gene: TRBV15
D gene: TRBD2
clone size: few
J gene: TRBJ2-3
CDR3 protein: CATSRVAGADTQYF
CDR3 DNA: TGTGCCACCAGCAGAGTAGCGGGAGCTGATACGCAGTATTTT

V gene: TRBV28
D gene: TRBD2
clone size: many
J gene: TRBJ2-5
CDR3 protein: CACGLDQETQYF
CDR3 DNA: TGTGCCTGTGGACTAGACCAAGAGACCCAGTACTTC

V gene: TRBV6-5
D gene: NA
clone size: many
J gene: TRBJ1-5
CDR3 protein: CASSYSEGSQPQHF
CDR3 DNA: TGTGCCAGCAGTTACTCGGAGGGGAGTCAGCCCCAGCATTTT

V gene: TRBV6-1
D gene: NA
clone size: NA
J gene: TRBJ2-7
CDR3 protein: CASTSPGDHYEQYF
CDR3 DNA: TGTGCCAGCACCTCGCCCGGGGACCACTACGAGCAGTACTTC

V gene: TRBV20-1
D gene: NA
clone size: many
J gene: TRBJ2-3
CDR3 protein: CSAARGPTTTDTQYF
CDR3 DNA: TGCAGTGCTGCCCGCGGACCCACAACCACAGATACGCAGTATTTT

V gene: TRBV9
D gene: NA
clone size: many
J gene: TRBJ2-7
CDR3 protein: CASSPRVGEQYF
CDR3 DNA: TGTGCCAGCAGCCCCAGGGTAGGCGAGCAGTACTTC

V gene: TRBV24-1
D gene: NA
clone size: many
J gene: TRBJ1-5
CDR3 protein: CATSDPLGNQPQHF
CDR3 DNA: TGTGCCACCAGTGATCCCCTAGGGAATCAGCCCCAGCATTTT

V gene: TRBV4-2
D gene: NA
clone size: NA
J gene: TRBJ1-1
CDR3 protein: CASSQGRPTEAFF
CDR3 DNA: TGTGCCAGCAGCCAAGGCCGGCCCACTGAAGCTTTCTTT

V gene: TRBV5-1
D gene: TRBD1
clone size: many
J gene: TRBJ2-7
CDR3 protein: CASSAGTGTYEQYF
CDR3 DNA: TGCGCCAGCAGCGCCGGGACAGGGACCTACGAGCAGTACTTC

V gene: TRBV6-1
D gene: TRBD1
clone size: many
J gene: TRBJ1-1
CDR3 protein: CASSDRGRGEAFF
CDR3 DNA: TGTGCCAGCAGTGACAGGGGGCGAGGTGAAGCTTTCTTT

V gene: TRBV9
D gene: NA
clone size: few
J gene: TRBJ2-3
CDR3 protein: CASSVGDGDTQYF
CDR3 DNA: TGTGCCAGCAGCGTAGGCGATGGAGATACGCAGTATTTT

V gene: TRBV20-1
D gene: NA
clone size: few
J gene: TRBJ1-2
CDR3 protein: CSARGRALYGYTF
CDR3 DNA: TGCAGTGCTAGGGGCAGGGCCCTCTATGGCTACACCTTC

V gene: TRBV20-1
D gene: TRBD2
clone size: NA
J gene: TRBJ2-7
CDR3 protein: CSARGLAGVAPSYEQYF
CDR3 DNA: TGCAGTGCTAGGGGACTAGCGGGAGTGGCACCCTCCTACGAGCAGTACTTC

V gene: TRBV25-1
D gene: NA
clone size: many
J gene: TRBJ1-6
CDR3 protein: CASSEQEDSPLHF
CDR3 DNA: TGTGCCAGCAGTGAACAGGAGGATTCACCCCTCCACTTT

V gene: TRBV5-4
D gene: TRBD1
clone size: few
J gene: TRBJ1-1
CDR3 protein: CASSPSTGMNTEAFF
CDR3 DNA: TGTGCCAGCAGCCCTTCGACAGGGATGAACACTGAAGCTTTCTTT

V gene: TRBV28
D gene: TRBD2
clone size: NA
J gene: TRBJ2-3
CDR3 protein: CASSPHLAALGAQYF
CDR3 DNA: TGTGCCAGCAGCCCCCACCTAGCGGCTTTGGGGGCGCAGTATTTT

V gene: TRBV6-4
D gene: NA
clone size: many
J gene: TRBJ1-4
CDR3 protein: CASRRGTLPSHPTTNEKLFF
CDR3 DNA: TGTGCCAGCAGGCGCGGGACACTCCCTTCACACCCTACAACTAATGAAAAACTGTTTTTT

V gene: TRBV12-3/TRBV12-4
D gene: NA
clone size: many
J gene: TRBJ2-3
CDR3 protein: CASSPLWLTDTQYF
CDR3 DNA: TGTGCCAGCAGTCCCTTGTGGCTTACAGATACGCAGTATTTT

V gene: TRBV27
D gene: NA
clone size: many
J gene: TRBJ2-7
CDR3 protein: CASTPGSSYEQYF
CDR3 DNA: TGTGCCAGCACCCCGGGATCCTCCTACGAGCAGTACTTC

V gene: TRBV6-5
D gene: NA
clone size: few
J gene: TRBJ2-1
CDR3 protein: CASSSGGPSYNEQFF
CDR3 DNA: TGTGCCAGCAGTTCCGGGGGGCCCTCCTACAATGAGCAGTTCTTC

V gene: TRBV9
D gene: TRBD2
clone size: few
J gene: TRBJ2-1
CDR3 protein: CASRSGANSYNEQFF
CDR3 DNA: TGTGCCAGCAGAAGCGGGGCCAACTCCTACAATGAGCAGTTCTTC

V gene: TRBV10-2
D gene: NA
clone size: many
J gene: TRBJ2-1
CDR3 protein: CASRGLSGYNEQFF
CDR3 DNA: TGCGCCAGCAGGGGACTTTCGGGCTACAATGAGCAGTTCTTC

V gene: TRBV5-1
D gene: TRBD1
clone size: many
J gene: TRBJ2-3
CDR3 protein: CASSSDRGTDTQYF
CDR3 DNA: TGCGCCAGCAGCTCGGACAGGGGAACAGATACGCAGTATTTT

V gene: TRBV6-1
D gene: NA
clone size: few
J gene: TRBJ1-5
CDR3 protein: CASVRTLYSNQPQHF
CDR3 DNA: TGTGCCAGCGTCAGGACACTATATAGCAATCAGCCCCAGCATTTT

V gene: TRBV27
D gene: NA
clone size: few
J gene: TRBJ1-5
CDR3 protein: CASSLWDGNNQPQHF
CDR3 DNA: TGTGCCAGCAGTTTGTGGGACGGTAACAATCAGCCCCAGCATTTT

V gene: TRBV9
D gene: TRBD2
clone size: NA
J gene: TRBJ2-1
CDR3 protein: CASSVGREGFSSYNEQFF
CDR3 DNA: TGTGCCAGCAGCGTAGGGCGGGAGGGCTTTAGCTCCTACAATGAGCAGTTCTTC

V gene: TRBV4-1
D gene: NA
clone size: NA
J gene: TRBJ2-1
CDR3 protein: CASRDLVRSYNEQFF
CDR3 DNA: TGCGCCAGCAGGGATCTAGTACGTTCCTACAATGAGCAGTTCTTC

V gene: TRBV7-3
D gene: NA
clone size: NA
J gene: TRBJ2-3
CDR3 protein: CASSLKFGALGGRAARGTDTQYF
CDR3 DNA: TGTGCCAGCAGCTTAAAGTTTGGGGCACTAGGGGGGAGAGCAGCCCGGGGTACAGATACGCAGTATTTT

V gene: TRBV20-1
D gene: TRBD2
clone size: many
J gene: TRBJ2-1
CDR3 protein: CSARTSVHEQFF
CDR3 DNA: TGCAGTGCTAGAACTAGCGTCCATGAGCAGTTCTTC

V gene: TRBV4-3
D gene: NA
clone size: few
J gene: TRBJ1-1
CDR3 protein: CASSQERSITNTEAFF
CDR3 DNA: TGCGCCAGCAGCCAAGAACGGTCCATTACGAACACTGAAGCTTTCTTT

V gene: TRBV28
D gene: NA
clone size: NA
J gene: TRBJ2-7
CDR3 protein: CASSLGGWAPYEQYF
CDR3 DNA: TGTGCCAGCAGCCTAGGGGGGTGGGCTCCCTACGAGCAGTACTTC

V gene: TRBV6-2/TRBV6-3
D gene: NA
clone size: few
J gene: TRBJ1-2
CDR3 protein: CASSYLDRSYGYTF
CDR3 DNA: TGTGCCAGCAGTTATTTGGACCGCTCCTATGGCTACACCTTC

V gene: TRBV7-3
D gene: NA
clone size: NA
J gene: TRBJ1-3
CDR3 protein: CASSSGGLGNTIYF
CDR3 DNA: TGTGCCAGCAGCTCGGGGGGGCTTGGAAACACCATATATTTT

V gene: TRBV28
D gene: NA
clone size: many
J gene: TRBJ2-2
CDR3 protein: CASSFPGELFF
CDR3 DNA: TGTGCCAGCAGTTTTCCTGGGGAGCTGTTTTTT

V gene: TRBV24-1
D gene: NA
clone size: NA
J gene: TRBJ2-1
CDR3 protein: CATSDSICNEQFF
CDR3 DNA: TGTGCCACCAGTGATTCTATTTGCAATGAGCAGTTCTTC

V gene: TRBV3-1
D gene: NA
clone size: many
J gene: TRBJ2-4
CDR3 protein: CASSPQRSKYIQYF
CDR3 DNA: TGTGCCAGCAGCCCTCAGCGTAGCAAATACATTCAGTACTTC

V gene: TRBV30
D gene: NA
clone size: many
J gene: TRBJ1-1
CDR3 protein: CAWSIGGPTEAFF
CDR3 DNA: TGTGCCTGGAGTATCGGGGGGCCCACTGAAGCTTTCTTT

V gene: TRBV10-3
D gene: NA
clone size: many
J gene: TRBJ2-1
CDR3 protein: CASRTGETLYNEQFF
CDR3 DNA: TGTGCCTCCAGGACGGGAGAAACCCTTTACAATGAGCAGTTCTTC

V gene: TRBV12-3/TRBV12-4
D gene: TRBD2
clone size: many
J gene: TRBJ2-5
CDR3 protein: CASSPGLAGVQETQYF
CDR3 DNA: TGTGCCAGCAGTCCCGGACTAGCGGGAGTCCAAGAGACCCAGTACTTC

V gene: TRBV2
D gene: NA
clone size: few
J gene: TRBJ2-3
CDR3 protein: CASSDRADTQYF
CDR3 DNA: TGTGCCAGCAGTGATAGGGCAGATACGCAGTATTTT

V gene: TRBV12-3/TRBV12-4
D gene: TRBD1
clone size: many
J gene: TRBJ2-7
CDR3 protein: CASSATGPYEQYF
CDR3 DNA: TGTGCCAGCAGTGCGACAGGGCCCTACGAGCAGTACTTC

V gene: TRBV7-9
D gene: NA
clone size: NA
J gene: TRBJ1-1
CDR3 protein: CARDGLSDTEAFF
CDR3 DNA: TGTGCCAGAGACGGGTTGTCGGACACTGAAGCTTTCTTT

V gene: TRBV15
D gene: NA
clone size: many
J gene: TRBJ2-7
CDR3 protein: CATRNGRDPAYEQYF
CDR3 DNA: TGTGCCACCAGAAATGGACGGGACCCTGCCTACGAGCAGTACTTC

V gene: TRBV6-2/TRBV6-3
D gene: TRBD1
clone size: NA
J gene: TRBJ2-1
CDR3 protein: CASSGGQGSSYNEQFF
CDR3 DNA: TGTGCCAGCAGTGGCGGACAGGGGAGCTCCTACAATGAGCAGTTCTTC

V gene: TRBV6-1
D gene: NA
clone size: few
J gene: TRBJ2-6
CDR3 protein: CASSGAFGHSGANVLTF
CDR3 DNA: TGTGCCAGCAGTGGAGCCTTTGGACACTCTGGGGCCAACGTCCTGACTTTC

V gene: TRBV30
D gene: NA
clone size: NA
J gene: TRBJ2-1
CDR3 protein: CAWSAALTDYNEQFF
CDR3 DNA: TGTGCCTGGAGTGCAGCGCTAACCGACTACAATGAGCAGTTCTTC

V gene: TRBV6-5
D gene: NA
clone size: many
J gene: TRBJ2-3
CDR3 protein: CASSYNQNTDTQYF
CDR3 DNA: TGTGCCAGCAGTTACAACCAAAACACAGATACGCAGTATTTT

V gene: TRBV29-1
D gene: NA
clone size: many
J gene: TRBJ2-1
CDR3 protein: CSVEGSHNEQFF
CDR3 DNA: TGCAGCGTTGAGGGTAGCCACAATGAGCAGTTCTTC